The following is a T cell receptor beta chain sequence with its context. Trimming pared 2 bases from V and 7 bases from J, leaving 8 bases between. CDR1 is SGHTA, CDR2 FQGTGA, per germline. There are 13 residues in the CDR3. The sample belongs to a study of blood T cell repertoires in COVID-19. Overall study context: Researchers got acute and convalescent COVID-19 samples from the United States, Italy and Spain. T cells, B-cell-depleted T cells, or PBMCs supplied cDNA or gDNA.

Original handling: Researchers report that nucleated cell counts were estimated from reference gene primer amplification. The table came from immunoSEQ multiplex PCR; TCRdb's copy has only in-frame clones and leaves some out. The DNA gave D and trimming, while V, J and clone size come from that table. The sample includes about 70,000 clones, about 81% seen only once; the top ten take around a sixth. The TCR comes from a man older than 75 with acute or convalescent COVID-19. What was sequenced was peripheral blood. The V call is TRBV7-3, the J call TRBJ2-2, with D possibly matching TRBD2 (5 bases). CDR3 nucleotides: TGTGCCAGCAGCTTATTGGGGAGCGGGGAGCTGTTTTTT. It specifies CASSLLGSGELFF.